These 28 T cell receptor beta chains were sequenced from one sample in a study of blood T cells in healthy people across ages. Alongside a J-beta primer mix, a sample-barcoded 5' primer served in a second PCR lasting 7 to 11 cycles. TCRdb reprocessed the 5' RACE reads via MiXCR and lists one record per CDR3 protein. The table shows fewer than 900,000 distinct CDR3 sequences, with roughly 44% occurring only once. Specimen: blood. The source of these receptors is a woman aged 55-75 years in good health.

V gene TRBV7-2 combines with J gene TRBJ1-4; 7 positions match TRBD1. Germline CDR1 SGHTA, CDR2 FQGNSA. J gave up 7 bases and V 2 bases, and 4 bases lay outside the gene matches. The CDR3 runs to 14 residues. The CDR3 coding sequence is TGTGCCAGCAGCTTAAGGGGGCACAGTGAAAAACTGTTTTTT. It encodes CASSLRGHSEKLFF. Together with reference TRBV7-2 and TRBJ1-4, the CDR3 gives the full variable domain: GAGVSQSPSNKVTEKGKDVELRCDPISGHTALYWYRQSLGQGLEFLIYFQGNSAPDKSGLPSDRFSAERTGGSVSTLTIQRTQQEDSAVYLCASSLRGHSEKLFFGSGTQLSVL.

The gene calls are TRBV21-1 and TRBJ2-7; the DNA was not compared with TRBD1, the D call given in the table. TRBV21-1 corresponds to a pseudogene. The CDR3 is 14 residues long. The CDR3 DNA sequence: TGTGCCAGCAGCAATACTCCCCCGGTCTACGAGCAGTACTTC. The encoded protein is CASSNTPPVYEQYF.

This clonotype was counted between two and nine times. V is TRBV20-1 and J is TRBJ2-1, with a tentative D call TRBD1 (5 bases). CDR3 size: 14 residues. V lost 2 bases and J 4 bases, leaving 12 bases between the germline ends. Germline-derived CDR1 and CDR2 are DFQATT and SNEGSKA (reference sequence). The CDR3 here is CSARSTDGYNEQFF. CDR3 in DNA: TGCAGTGCTAGATCGACAGACGGATACAATGAGCAGTTCTTC.

The gene calls are TRBV11-1 and TRBJ1-1; 8 nucleotides line up with TRBD1. This CDR3 comprises 16 residues. CDR1 and CDR2 from the germline V gene are SGHAT and FQDESV (reference sequence). The V and J ends lost 6 bases and 4 bases, in that order; junction bases with no gene match: 13. Written as DNA, the CDR3 is TGTGCCAGCAGTTCAGCAGGGGGCGATAGGGGCACTGAAGCTTTCTTT. Protein: CASSSAGGDRGTEAFF.

This clonotype occurred many times. CDR3 DNA: TGTGCCAGCAGTACGGGACAGGGACTGCCAGATACGCAGTATTTT. It translates to CASSTGQGLPDTQYF. This sequence joins TRBV12-3 or TRBV12-4 and TRBJ2-3; 9 bases map to TRBD1. The CDR3 is made up of 15 amino acids. The ends lost 5 bases at V and 4 bases at J; junction bases unmatched: 7.

This clonotype was counted once. V is TRBV20-1 and J is TRBJ1-2; 8 bases map to TRBD1. CDR1 DFQATT and CDR2 SNEGSKA come from the germline V gene (reference sequence). The CDR3 is made up of 13 amino acids. Unmatched junction bases numbered 4, after V lost 1 base and J lost 6 bases. In DNA, the CDR3 is TGCAGTGCTAGAGGCCTGACAGGGGATGGCTACACCTTC. Residues: CSARGLTGDGYTF.

The chain uses TRBV4-3 and TRBJ2-6, with a weak D call TRBD2 (6 bases). Germline V gives CDR1 LGHNA, CDR2 YSLEER. There are 15 residues in the CDR3. With 4 bases removed from V and 4 bases from J, the gap between germline ends came to 11 bases. Here the CDR3 reads CASSLSAGGANVLTF. The CDR3 nucleotides read TGCGCCAGCAGCCTGTCGGCGGGAGGGGCCAACGTCCTGACTTTC.

V and J are TRBV27 and TRBJ1-6; D uncertain. From germline, CDR1 is MNHEY and CDR2 SMNVEV (reference sequence). V lost 4 bases, J lost 7 bases, and 23 bases lay in between. This CDR3 has 18 residues. CDR3 sequence (DNA): TGTGCCAGCAGTTCGATACCCAGCGGGGATCGGTTGAATTCACCCCTCCACTTT. It is translated as CASSSIPSGDRLNSPLHF.

This chain links TRBV2 with TRBJ1-5; unclear D gene. Looked up from germline, CDR1 is SNHLY and CDR2 is FYNNEI. There are 11 residues in the CDR3. The germline V and J ends were trimmed by 4 bases and 15 bases, with 13 bases remaining between them. The CDR3 coding sequence is TGTGCCAGCAGTGCCCGGGATCACCGGCATTTT. It codes for CASSARDHRHF.

The chain combines TRBV6-4 with TRBJ2-2; 8 bases map to TRBD2. The CDR3 loop spans 15 amino acids. The V and J ends lost 4 bases and 1 base, in that order; junction bases with no gene match: 2. CDR1 is MRHNA, CDR2 SNTAGT, per germline. Here the CDR3 reads CASSVAGGNTGELFF. The CDR3 nucleotides are TGTGCCAGCAGTGTCGCGGGAGGGAACACCGGGGAGCTGTTTTTT.

The V call is TRBV20-1, the J call TRBJ2-7, with 8 bases matching TRBD1. Per the germline V gene, CDR1 is DFQATT and CDR2 is SNEGSKA (reference sequence). The CDR3 is made up of 12 amino acids. Germline trimming cut 4 bases from V and 4 bases from J; bases unmatched to any gene: 3. In nucleotides, the CDR3 is TGCAGTGCTACGACAGGGGAATACGAGCAGTACTTC. The encoded protein is CSATTGEYEQYF.

To note about this clonotype: This clone may be a read error of a much larger clone one base away. The chain recombines TRBV27 with TRBJ2-6; TRBD1 or TRBD2 may be the D gene (5 bases each). The CDR3 loop spans 18 amino acids. CDR1 is MNHEY, CDR2 SMNVEV, per germline (reference sequence). The CDR3 spells CASSRFEGPSSGANVPTF. The CDR3, as DNA: TGTGCCAGCAGTCGATTTGAGGGACCTTCGTCTGGGGCCAACGTCCCGACTTTC.

This clonotype was recorded at least ten times. The rearrangement links TRBV12-3 or TRBV12-4 to TRBJ2-3; no clear D gene. With 7 bases removed from V and 1 base from J, the gap between germline ends came to 6 bases. The CDR3 loop spans 12 amino acids. The CDR3 DNA is TGTGCCAGCATCCCCGGCACAGATACGCAGTATTTT. Encoded protein: CASIPGTDTQYF.

This chain's CDR3 is CASSKYGVTYEQYF. As DNA, the CDR3 is TGCGCCAGCAGCAAATACGGAGTTACCTACGAGCAGTACTTC. The chain employs TRBV5-1 and TRBJ2-7; no definite D call. This CDR3 spans 14 amino acids. Per germline, CDR1 SGHRS and CDR2 YFSETQ. V was pared by 4 bases and J by 2 bases, with 13 bases between. The whole variable domain, remainder taken from reference TRBV5-1 and TRBJ2-7, is KAGVTQTPRYLIKTRGQQVTLSCSPISGHRSVSWYQQTPGQGLQFLFEYFSETQRNKGNFPGRFSGRQFSNSRSEMNVSTLELGDSALYLCASSKYGVTYEQYFGPGTRLTVT.

The CDR3 sequence: CASSEAGTRAEKLFF. The CDR3 nucleotides are TGTGCCAGCAGTGAAGCTGGGACCAGGGCAGAAAAACTGTTTTTT. The chain links TRBV2 to TRBJ1-4, with a tentative D call TRBD1 (5 bases). The CDR3 has 15 amino acids. The germline V gene encodes CDR1 SNHLY and CDR2 FYNNEI. V gave up 0 bases and J gave up 8 bases, with 13 bases separating them.

The chain carries TRBV18 and TRBJ1-1; a possible D gene is TRBD1 (5 bases). The V end was cut by 6 bases, the J end by 7 bases, with 12 bases between. Germline V gives CDR1 KGHSH, CDR2 LQKENI. This CDR3 contains 12 residues. The CDR3 region has the DNA TGTGCCAGCTCCCCCGGAGGGGATGAAGCTTTCTTT. The encoded protein is CASSPGGDEAFF.

The chain recombines TRBV25-1 with TRBJ2-4; a possible D gene is TRBD1 (6 bases). The germline CDR1 and CDR2 sequences are MGHDK and SYGVNS. This CDR3 contains 16 residues. V was clipped by 3 bases and J by 0 bases, with 12 bases between them. The CDR3 sequence is CASSDYGQLAKNIQYF. The CDR3 DNA is TGTGCCAGCAGTGACTACGGACAGCTAGCCAAAAACATTCAGTACTTC.

The chain couples TRBV12-3 or TRBV12-4 to TRBJ1-4; the D is unclear. The V end was cut by 1 base, the J end by 0 bases, with 9 bases between. The CDR3 loop spans 16 amino acids. The CDR3 loop reads CASSLDLGATNEKLFF. As DNA, the CDR3 is TGTGCCAGCAGTTTAGACTTGGGTGCAACTAATGAAAAACTGTTTTTT.

This clonotype was detected once. V usage is TRBV9 and J usage is TRBJ2-1; D may correspond to TRBD1 or TRBD2 (5 bases each). The CDR3 is 15 amino acids. CDR1 and CDR2 from the germline V gene are SGDLS and YYNGEE. Trimming shortened V by 0 bases and J by 4 bases, and 11 bases separated the two germline ends. The CDR3 DNA sequence: TGTGCCAGCAGCGTAGGGGTGGGGGTATACAATGAGCAGTTCTTC. Amino acids: CASSVGVGVYNEQFF.

This clonotype was found many times. The chain is built from TRBV29-1 and TRBJ2-7; D may be TRBD1 (6 bases). The length of the CDR3 is 12 residues. The germline gives CDR1 SQVTM, CDR2 ANQGSEA. The V and J ends lost 5 bases and 1 base respectively, with 9 bases between them. The CDR3 DNA is TGCAGCGTTCGACAGGCATCCTACGAGCAGTACTTC. This translates into CSVRQASYEQYF.

The chain joins TRBV11-3 to TRBJ2-3; D assignment may be TRBD1 or TRBD2 (5 bases each). The germline gives CDR1 SGHNT, CDR2 YENEEA. The germline V and J ends were trimmed by 5 bases and 6 bases, with 21 bases remaining between them. CDR3 size: 16 residues. CDR3 protein: CASSPGPSPLGDTQYF. CDR3 coding DNA: TGTGCCAGCAGCCCGGGACCCAGCCCCCTGGGGGATACGCAGTATTTT. Complete variable domain (other parts from reference TRBV11-3 and TRBJ2-3): EAGVVQSPRYKIIEKKQPVAFWCNPISGHNTLYWYLQNLGQGPELLIRYENEEAVDDSQLPKDRFSAERLKGVDSTLKIQPAELGDSAVYLCASSPGPSPLGDTQYFGPGTRLTVL.

This chain uses TRBV7-3 with TRBJ2-2; D is possibly TRBD2 (6 bases). This CDR3 is built from 16 residues. Germline V gives CDR1 SGHTA, CDR2 FQGTGA. V lost 2 bases and J 8 bases, leaving 18 bases between the germline ends. The CDR3 DNA sequence: TGTGCCAGCAGCTTAGACGGAGGGATAAGGGCAGGGGAGCTGTTTTTT. Translating it yields CASSLDGGIRAGELFF.

The chain has TRBV24-1 and TRBJ2-1; 8 bases fit TRBD2. Unmatched junction bases numbered 6, after V lost 2 bases and J lost 1 base. The CDR3 consists of 17 residues. Germline CDR1 reads KGHDR; CDR2 reads SFDVKD. The CDR3 is CATSDSRGAGSYNEQFF. The CDR3 nucleotides are TGTGCCACCAGTGATTCGCGGGGGGCTGGGTCCTACAATGAGCAGTTCTTC.

This clonotype was observed a handful of times. This chain links TRBV28 with TRBJ2-3; 8 nucleotides align to TRBD2. CDR1 is MDHEN, CDR2 SYDVKM, per germline. The V and J ends lost 8 bases and 1 base, in that order; junction bases with no gene match: 2. The CDR3 contains 13 residues. The CDR3 DNA reads TGTGCCAGCGTACTAGCGGGCACAGATACGCAGTATTTT. It codes for CASVLAGTDTQYF.

This clonotype showed up many times. The chain recombines TRBV5-1 with TRBJ1-6, with D maybe TRBD1 (5 bases). This CDR3 spans 15 amino acids. The germline V gene encodes CDR1 SGHRS and CDR2 YFSETQ. V lost 0 bases and J lost 8, with 12 bases in between. CDR3 loop: CASSLGGRGDSPLHF. The CDR3 region has the DNA TGCGCCAGCAGCTTGGGCGGAAGAGGGGATTCACCCCTCCACTTT. The full variable domain, its missing parts supplied by reference TRBV5-1 and TRBJ1-6, is KAGVTQTPRYLIKTRGQQVTLSCSPISGHRSVSWYQQTPGQGLQFLFEYFSETQRNKGNFPGRFSGRQFSNSRSEMNVSTLELGDSALYLCASSLGGRGDSPLHFGNGTRLTVT.

This clonotype was counted many times. V and J are TRBV15 and TRBJ2-1, with D tentatively TRBD1 or TRBD2 (7 bases each). Germline-derived CDR1 and CDR2 are LNHNV and YYDKDF (reference sequence). Trimming removed 4 bases at V and 8 bases at J, with 21 bases between. The CDR3 runs to 16 residues. The CDR3 DNA reads as TGTGCCACCAGCACAGTAGGTGGGAGGGGGCGCGATGAGCAGTTCTTC. It specifies CATSTVGGRGRDEQFF. The whole variable domain, remainder taken from reference TRBV15 and TRBJ2-1, is DAMVIQNPRYQVTQFGKPVTLSCSQTLNHNVMYWYQQKSSQAPKLLFHYYDKDFNNEADTPDNFQSRRPNTSFCFLDIRSPGLGDTAMYLCATSTVGGRGRDEQFFGPGTRLTVL.

The chain combines TRBV18 with TRBJ2-7; the D gene is possibly TRBD2 (6 bases). This CDR3 has 14 residues. Germline lookup yields CDR1 KGHSH and CDR2 LQKENI. Trimming shortened V by 5 bases and J by 2 bases, and 13 bases separated the two germline ends. CDR3 DNA: TGTGCCAGCTCAACGGGGGTGGGCACCTACGAGCAGTACTTC. Encoded protein: CASSTGVGTYEQYF.

The chain is built from TRBV6-2 or TRBV6-3 and TRBJ2-5; TRBD2 agrees at 8 bases. The CDR3 has 14 residues. J was trimmed by 4 bases and V by 7 bases; bases with no gene match: 8. CDR1 is MNHEY and CDR2 is SVGEGT in the germline V gene. CDR3 in amino acids: CASTTGLARETQYF. CDR3 in DNA: TGTGCCAGCACAACCGGACTAGCCCGAGAGACCCAGTACTTC.